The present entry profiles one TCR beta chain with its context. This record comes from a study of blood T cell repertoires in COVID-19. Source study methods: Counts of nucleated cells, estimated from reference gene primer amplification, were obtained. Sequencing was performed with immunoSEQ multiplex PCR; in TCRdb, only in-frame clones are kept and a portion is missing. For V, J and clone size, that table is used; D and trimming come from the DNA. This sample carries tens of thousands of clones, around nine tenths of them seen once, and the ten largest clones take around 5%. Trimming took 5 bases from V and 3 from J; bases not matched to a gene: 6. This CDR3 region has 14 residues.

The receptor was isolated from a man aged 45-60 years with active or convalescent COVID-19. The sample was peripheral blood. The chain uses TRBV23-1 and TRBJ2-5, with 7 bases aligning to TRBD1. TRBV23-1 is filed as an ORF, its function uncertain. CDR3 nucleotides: TGCGCCAGCAGTTATGGTGGGACAGAAGAGACCCAGTACTTC. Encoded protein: CASSYGGTEETQYF.